The 21 T cell receptor beta chains given below trace back to one sample, sequenced in a study of blood T cell repertoires in COVID-19. Clones were read by immunoSEQ multiplex PCR, and TCRdb kept only the in-frame ones, dropping some. The sample gives about 120,000 clones, approximately 80% of which show up once; around 7.6% is in the top ten. The source material was peripheral blood. The source is an older man with active or convalescent COVID-19.

The V gene is TRBV28, the J gene TRBJ2-3; 7 bases fit TRBD1. The V segment lost 6 bases and the J segment 2 bases; nucleotides outside the gene matches: 26. The CDR3 totals 21 residues. Germline assignment: CDR1 MDHEN and CDR2 SYDVKM. Here the CDR3 reads CASSYYGAGGGRSRNTDTQYF. The CDR3 coding sequence is TGTGCCAGCAGCTATTATGGGGCAGGGGGTGGACGCTCGAGGAACACAGATACGCAGTATTTT. Combining the CDR3 with reference TRBV28 and TRBJ2-3 gives the whole variable domain DVKVTQSSRYLVKRTGEKVFLECVQDMDHENMFWYRQDPGLGLRLIYFSYDVKMKEKGDIPEGYSVSREKKERFSLILESASTNQTSMYLCASSYYGAGGGRSRNTDTQYFGPGTRLTVL.

The genes are TRBV6-1 and TRBJ2-7; 10 nucleotides align to TRBD2. J lost 0 bases, V lost 6 bases, and 5 bases had no gene match. CDR1 MNHNS and CDR2 SASEGT come from the germline V gene. The CDR3 is made up of 15 amino acids. CDR3: CASRPAGGSSYEQYF. The CDR3 coding sequence is TGTGCCAGCAGACCAGCGGGAGGGAGCTCCTACGAGCAGTACTTC.

This clone was counted once. The chain couples TRBV28 to TRBJ2-1; a possible D gene is TRBD2 (5 bases). From germline, CDR1 is MDHEN and CDR2 SYDVKM. This CDR3 has 15 residues. V dropped 6 bases and J dropped 0 bases, with 12 bases sitting between them. The CDR3 DNA sequence: TGTGCCAGCAGCCGTAGCGATGCCTCCTACAATGAGCAGTTCTTC. Amino acid sequence: CASSRSDASYNEQFF.

The V gene is TRBV7-3, the J gene TRBJ2-2; the match to TRBD1 covers 8 bases. Germline values: CDR1 SGHTA, CDR2 FQGTGA. CDR3 length: 16 amino acids. The J segment lost 4 bases and the V segment lost 0 bases, leaving 4 bases of the junction unmatched. CDR3 in DNA: TGTGCCAGCAGCTTAACGACAGGGGCTTCCACCGGGGAGCTGTTTTTT. Its protein product is CASSLTTGASTGELFF. Full variable domain (remainder filled in from reference TRBV7-3 and TRBJ2-2): GAGVSQTPSNKVTEKGKYVELRCDPISGHTALYWYRQSLGQGPEFLIYFQGTGAADDSGLPNDRFFAVRPEGSVSTLKIQRTERGDSAVYLCASSLTTGASTGELFFGEGSRLTVL.

V gene TRBV15 combines with J gene TRBJ2-7, with TRBD1 as a possible D gene (5 bases). Deletions cut 3 bases from V and 1 base from J, with 10 bases between. Germline-derived CDR1 and CDR2 are LNHNV and YYDKDF (reference sequence). This CDR3 has 14 amino acids. CDR3 sequence: CATSRGQESYEQYF. As DNA, the CDR3 is TGTGCCACCAGCAGGGGGCAGGAATCCTACGAGCAGTACTTC.

The chain joins TRBV6-5 to TRBJ2-3, with 11 bases that match TRBD2. The germline CDR1 and CDR2 sequences are MNHEY and SVGAGI. The trim removed 4 bases at V and 4 bases at J, leaving 4 bases unmatched. The CDR3 extends over 15 amino acids. The CDR3 nucleotides read TGTGCCAGCAGTTTGACTAGCGGGGATCCAGATACGCAGTATTTT. It is translated as CASSLTSGDPDTQYF.

This sequence joins TRBV30 and TRBJ1-3; no clear D. Looked up from germline, CDR1 is GTSNPN and CDR2 is SVGIG (reference sequence). The CDR3 contains 12 residues. The CDR3: CGQQDSGNTIYF. The CDR3 DNA reads as TGTGGGCAACAAGACTCTGGAAACACCATATATTTT.

The chain uses TRBV21-1 and TRBJ2-2; TRBD2 is the table's D call and was not checked against the DNA. TRBV21-1 has pseudogene status. The CDR3 runs to 17 residues. CDR3 DNA: TGTGCCAGCAGCGAAAGGGGGGGGTTCGACAGCACCGGGGAGCTGTTTTTT. It codes for CASSERGGFDSTGELFF.

V and J are TRBV11-3 and TRBJ2-7, with 9 bases that match TRBD2. With V trimmed by 2 bases and J by 5 bases, 10 bases remained unmatched. In germline, CDR1 is SGHNT, CDR2 YENEEA. The CDR3 totals 16 residues. Here the CDR3 DNA reads TGTGCCAGCAGCTTAAGTAGAGGGACTAGCTACAACGAGCAGTACTTC. The encoded protein is CASSLSRGTSYNEQYF.

In this sample, this clone turned up a few times. V and J are TRBV19 and TRBJ1-3; D is undetermined. The V gene lost 2 bases and the J gene lost 3 bases, with 11 bases spanning the gap. Per the germline V gene, CDR1 is LNHDA and CDR2 is SQIVND (reference sequence). The length of the CDR3 is 15 residues. The CDR3 is CASSISSFNGNTIYF. In DNA, the CDR3 is TGTGCCAGTAGTATATCGTCCTTTAATGGAAACACCATATATTTT.

The chain uses TRBV6-2 or TRBV6-3 and TRBJ1-5; D might be TRBD1 (5 bases). Trimming pared 2 bases from V and 6 bases from J, leaving 11 bases between. Looked up from germline, CDR1 is MNHEY and CDR2 is SVGEGT. This CDR3 region has 14 residues. CDR3 sequence reads: CASSYPRVGQPQHF. For the CDR3, the DNA is TGTGCCAGCAGTTACCCCAGGGTGGGTCAGCCCCAGCATTTT.

The V call is TRBV7-9, the J call TRBJ2-1, with 9 positions matching TRBD2. This CDR3 spans 14 amino acids. Germline lookup yields CDR1 SEHNR and CDR2 FQNEAQ (reference sequence). The J segment lost 5 bases and the V segment lost 5 bases, leaving 4 bases of the junction unmatched. The CDR3: CASSATSGHNEQFF. CDR3 coding DNA: TGTGCCAGCAGCGCGACTAGCGGCCACAATGAGCAGTTCTTC.

This chain uses TRBV19 with TRBJ1-5, with D unresolved. V shed 3 bases and J shed 9 bases, with 9 bases lying between them. CDR1 is LNHDA and CDR2 is SQIVND in the germline V gene (reference sequence). The CDR3 runs 12 residues. The CDR3 loop reads CASSIDRGPQHF. The CDR3 region has the DNA TGTGCCAGTAGTATCGACCGGGGGCCCCAGCATTTT.

The gene calls are TRBV7-8 and TRBJ2-3; the D gene is possibly TRBD2 (7 bases). This CDR3 has 15 amino acids. CDR1 and CDR2 from the germline V gene are SGHVS and FQNEAQ. Deletions cut 2 bases from V and 5 bases from J, with 14 bases between. CDR3 in amino acids: CASSLRGGVGDTQYF. CDR3 nucleotides: TGTGCCAGCAGCTTACGAGGGGGGGTCGGAGATACGCAGTATTTT.

This sequence joins TRBV7-8 and TRBJ2-1; tentative D call: TRBD2 (5 bases). V shed 1 base and J shed 9 bases, with 7 bases lying between them. Germline V CDR1 and CDR2: SGHVS, FQNEAQ. CDR3 length equals 12 residues. CDR3 in amino acids: CASSLVGGEQFF. The CDR3 coding sequence is TGTGCCAGCAGCTTAGTAGGAGGTGAGCAGTTCTTC.

The V and J genes are TRBV6-5 and TRBJ1-5; 12 bases fit TRBD1. CDR3 length equals 15 residues. CDR1 and CDR2 from the germline V gene are MNHEY and SVGAGI. The ends lost 8 bases at V and 2 bases at J; junction bases unmatched: 4. The CDR3 DNA is TGTGCCAGCGGAGGGACAGGGGGCGGCAATCAGCCCCAGCATTTT. Amino acids: CASGGTGGGNQPQHF.

Here the CDR3 DNA reads TGTGCCAGCAGTTTAAGGCGGGGTCCGGCTACGGGATCCGAGCAGTACTTC. It translates to CASSLRRGPATGSEQYF. The chain is built from TRBV27 and TRBJ2-7; tentatively, D is TRBD2 (6 bases). CDR3 length: 17 residues. The V end lost 2 bases, the J end lost 6 bases, and 23 bases lay between the germline ends. Germline CDR1 is MNHEY and CDR2 is SMNVEV (reference sequence).

The chain is built from TRBV5-1 and TRBJ1-2, with D hard to call. Per the germline V gene, CDR1 is SGHRS and CDR2 is YFSETQ. Trimming stripped 2 bases from V and 3 bases from J, with 8 bases between. The CDR3 loop spans 13 amino acids. The CDR3 sequence: CASSFGGDYGYTF. The CDR3 region has the DNA TGCGCCAGCAGCTTTGGCGGAGACTATGGCTACACCTTC. The full variable domain, its missing parts supplied by reference TRBV5-1 and TRBJ1-2, is KAGVTQTPRYLIKTRGQQVTLSCSPISGHRSVSWYQQTPGQGLQFLFEYFSETQRNKGNFPGRFSGRQFSNSRSEMNVSTLELGDSALYLCASSFGGDYGYTFGSGTRLTVV.

The chain recombines TRBV6-1 with TRBJ2-3, with 10 bases matching TRBD2. The germline CDR1 and CDR2 sequences are MNHNS and SASEGT. The CDR3 has 16 amino acids. J lost 1 base, V lost 0 bases, and 1 base had no gene match. The CDR3 is CASSEATSGGTDTQYF. CDR3 DNA: TGTGCCAGCAGTGAAGCAACTAGCGGGGGCACAGATACGCAGTATTTT.

The chain carries TRBV10-2 and TRBJ2-7; TRBD2 matches at 8 bases. This CDR3 has 15 residues. Germline V lookup: CDR1 WSHSY, CDR2 SAAADI. J was trimmed by 2 bases and V by 2 bases; bases with no gene match: 5. In nucleotides, the CDR3 is TGCGCCAGCAGTGAGAAAGCGGGAGCGGCCTACGAGCAGTACTTC. This sequence encodes CASSEKAGAAYEQYF.

CDR3 nucleotides: TGTGCCAGCAGCTTGGGGGGACAGGGGCACTATGGCTACACCTTC. This gives the protein CASSLGGQGHYGYTF. This chain connects TRBV5-4 to TRBJ1-2; 10 bases are shared with TRBD1. This CDR3 is 15 amino acids long. Germline V gives CDR1 SGHNT, CDR2 YYREEE (reference sequence). V lost 0 bases and J lost 3; bases outside the gene matches: 2.